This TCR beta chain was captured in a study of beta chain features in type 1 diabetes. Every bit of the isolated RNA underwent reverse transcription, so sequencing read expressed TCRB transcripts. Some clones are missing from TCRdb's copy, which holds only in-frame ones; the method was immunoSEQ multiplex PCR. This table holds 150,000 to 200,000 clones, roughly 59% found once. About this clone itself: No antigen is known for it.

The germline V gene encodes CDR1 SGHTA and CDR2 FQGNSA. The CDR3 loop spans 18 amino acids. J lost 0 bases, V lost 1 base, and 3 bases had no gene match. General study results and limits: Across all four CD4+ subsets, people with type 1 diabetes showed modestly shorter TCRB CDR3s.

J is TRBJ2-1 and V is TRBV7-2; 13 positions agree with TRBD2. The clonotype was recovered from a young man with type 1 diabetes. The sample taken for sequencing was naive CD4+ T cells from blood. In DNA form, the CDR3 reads TGTGCCAGCAGCTTAGGACTAGCGGGGGGAGACTCCTACAATGAGCAGTTCTTC. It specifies CASSLGLAGGDSYNEQFF.